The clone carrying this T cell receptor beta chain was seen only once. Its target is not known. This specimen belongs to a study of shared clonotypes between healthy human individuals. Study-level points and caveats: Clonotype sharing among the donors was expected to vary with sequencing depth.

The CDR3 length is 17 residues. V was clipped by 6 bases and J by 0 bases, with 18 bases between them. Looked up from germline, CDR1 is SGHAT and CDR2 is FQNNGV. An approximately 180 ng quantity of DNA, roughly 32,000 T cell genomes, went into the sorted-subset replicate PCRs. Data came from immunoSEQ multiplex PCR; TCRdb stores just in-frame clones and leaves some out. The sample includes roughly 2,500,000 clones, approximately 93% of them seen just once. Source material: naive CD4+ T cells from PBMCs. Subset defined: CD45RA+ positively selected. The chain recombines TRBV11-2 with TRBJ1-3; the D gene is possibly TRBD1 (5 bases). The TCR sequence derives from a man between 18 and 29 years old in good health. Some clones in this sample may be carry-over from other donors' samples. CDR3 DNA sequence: TGTGCCAGCAGGAAGGGGCGGATCGCTAGCTCTGGAAACACCATATATTTT. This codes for CASRKGRIASSGNTIYF.